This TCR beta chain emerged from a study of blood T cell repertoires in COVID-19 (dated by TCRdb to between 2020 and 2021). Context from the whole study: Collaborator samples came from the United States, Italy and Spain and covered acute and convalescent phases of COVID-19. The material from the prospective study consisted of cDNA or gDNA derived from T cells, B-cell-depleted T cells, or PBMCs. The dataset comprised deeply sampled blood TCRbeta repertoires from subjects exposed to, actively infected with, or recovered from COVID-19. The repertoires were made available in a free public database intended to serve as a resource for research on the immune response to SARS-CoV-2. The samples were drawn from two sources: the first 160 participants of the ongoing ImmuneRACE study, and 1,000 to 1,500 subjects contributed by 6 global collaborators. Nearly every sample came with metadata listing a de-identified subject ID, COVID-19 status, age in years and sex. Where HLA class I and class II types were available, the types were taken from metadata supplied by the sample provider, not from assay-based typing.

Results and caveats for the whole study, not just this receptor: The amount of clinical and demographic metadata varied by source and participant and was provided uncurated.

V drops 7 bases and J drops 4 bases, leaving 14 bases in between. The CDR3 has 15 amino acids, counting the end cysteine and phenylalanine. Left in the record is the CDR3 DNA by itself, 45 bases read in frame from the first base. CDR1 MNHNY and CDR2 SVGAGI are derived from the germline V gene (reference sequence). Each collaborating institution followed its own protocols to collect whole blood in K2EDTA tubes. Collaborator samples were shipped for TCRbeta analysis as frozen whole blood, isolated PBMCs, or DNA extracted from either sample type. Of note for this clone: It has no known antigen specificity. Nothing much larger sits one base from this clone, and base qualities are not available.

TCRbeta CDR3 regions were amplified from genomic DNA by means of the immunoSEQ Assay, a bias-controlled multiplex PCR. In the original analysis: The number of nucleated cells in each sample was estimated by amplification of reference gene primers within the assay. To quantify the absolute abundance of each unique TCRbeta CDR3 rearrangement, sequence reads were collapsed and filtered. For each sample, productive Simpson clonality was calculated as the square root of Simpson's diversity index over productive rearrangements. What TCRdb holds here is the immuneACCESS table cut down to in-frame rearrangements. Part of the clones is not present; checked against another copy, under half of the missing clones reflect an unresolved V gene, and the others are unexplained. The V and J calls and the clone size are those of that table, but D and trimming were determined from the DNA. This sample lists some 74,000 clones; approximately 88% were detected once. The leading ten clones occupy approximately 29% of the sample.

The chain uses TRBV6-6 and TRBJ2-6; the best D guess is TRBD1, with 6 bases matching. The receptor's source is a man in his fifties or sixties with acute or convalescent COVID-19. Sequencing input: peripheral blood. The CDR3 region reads CASTPQGAGANVLTF. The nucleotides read TGTGCCAGCACACCACAGGGAGCAGGGGCCAACGTCCTGACTTTC.